Following are 15 T cell receptor beta chains from one sample sequenced in a study of molecular identifiers for immune sequencing clone quantification. From the PCR reads, TCRdb called clonotypes with MiXCR, one entry per CDR3 protein. This table holds around 480,000 distinct CDR3 sequences, approximately 25% found once. The sequenced sample consisted of naive CD8+ T cells from blood, with Jurkat cell RNA spiked in. Indicated subset: FACS-sorted CD8+CD4-CCR7+CD45RA+ naive T cells. The receptors derive from a human donor in good health. Some libraries in this study had Jurkat cell RNA spiked in.

This clonotype has a handful of counts. V usage is TRBV13 and J usage is TRBJ2-7; D is unclear. This CDR3 is built from 12 residues. V lost 0 bases and J lost 6, with 6 bases in between. Per the germline V gene, CDR1 is PRHDT and CDR2 is FYEKMQ (reference sequence). In DNA form, the CDR3 reads TGTGCCAGCAGCTTAGGCGAGAGCGAGCAGTACTTC. The encoded protein is CASSLGESEQYF.

This clonotype came up many times. The chain carries TRBV5-8 and TRBJ2-7, with no clear D. Germline CDR1 and CDR2: SGHTS and YDEGEE. V lost 4 bases and J lost 0, with 11 bases in between. The CDR3 is made up of 14 amino acids. The CDR3 is CASSLLPGSYEQYF. DNA for the CDR3: TGTGCCAGCAGCCTGTTACCCGGCTCCTACGAGCAGTACTTC. The full variable domain, rest sourced from reference TRBV5-8 and TRBJ2-7, is EAGVTQSPTHLIKTRGQQATLRCSPISGHTSVYWYQQALGLGLQFLLWYDEGEERNRGNFPPRFSGRQFPNYSSELNVNALELEDSALYLCASSLLPGSYEQYFGPGTRLTVT.

This clonotype was seen at least ten times. The CDR3 DNA is TGTGCCAGCAGCTCCGGACTCTCCTCTGGGGCCAACGTCCTGACTTTC. This gives the protein CASSSGLSSGANVLTF. The genes are TRBV5-6 and TRBJ2-6; D possibly corresponds to TRBD2 (5 bases). Trimming shortened V by 3 bases and J by 0 bases, and 10 bases separated the two germline ends. Germline values: CDR1 SGHDT, CDR2 YYEEEE. The CDR3 extends over 16 amino acids.

This clonotype has a count of ten or more. The gene calls are TRBV20-1 and TRBJ2-3; 7 positions agree with TRBD2. Germline CDR1 is DFQATT and CDR2 is SNEGSKA (reference sequence). The CDR3 covers 13 residues. With 2 bases clipped from V and 3 bases from J, the junction kept 2 bases outside the gene matches. The CDR3 reads CSARLAVTDTQYF. In DNA, the CDR3 is TGCAGTGCTAGACTAGCGGTAACAGATACGCAGTATTTT.

This clonotype was detected ten times or more. The J gene is TRBJ2-3, the V gene TRBV9; 9 bases fit TRBD2. This CDR3 comprises 16 residues. From germline, CDR1 is SGDLS and CDR2 YYNGEE. J lost 4 bases, V lost 3 bases, and 9 bases had no gene match. The CDR3 nucleotides read TGTGCCAGCAGCGGAATAGCGGGAGACCAGCCAGATACGCAGTATTTT. Protein product: CASSGIAGDQPDTQYF.

Worth noting for this clonotype: Just one base apart from a much larger clone, this may be a read error. The chain recombines TRBV29-1 with TRBJ1-1; D not certain. V lost 7 bases to trimming and J lost 5 bases, with 11 bases between them. Germline lookup yields CDR1 SQVTM and CDR2 ANQGSEA. The CDR3 contains 11 residues. DNA of the CDR3: TGCAGCGGTCTTCAGAGGACTGAAGCTTTCTTT. Translated, it gives CSGLQRTEAFF.

On this clonotype itself: This may be a read error: a much more frequent sequence differs by one nucleotide. This chain joins TRBV7-6 and TRBJ2-7, with TRBD2 matching over 7 bases. CDR1 and CDR2 from the germline V gene are SGHVS and FNYEAQ. This CDR3 spans 13 amino acids. Here the CDR3 reads CASSLRPGGEKYF. The DNA of the CDR3 is TGTGCCAGCAGCTTACGCCCGGGAGGCGAGAAGTACTTC.

The table lists this clonotype with a few counts. The rearrangement joins TRBV5-4 to TRBJ2-1; D possibly matches TRBD1 or TRBD2 (6 bases each). The CDR3 length is 15 residues. V shed 4 bases and J shed 6 bases, with 17 bases lying between them. CDR1 and CDR2 (germline): SGHNT, YYREEE (reference sequence). CDR3 sequence reads: CASSPSTEGGNEQFF. For the CDR3, the DNA is TGTGCCAGCAGCCCCAGCACGGAGGGGGGCAATGAGCAGTTCTTC.

In regard to this clonotype: Possible read error: a much larger clone is one base away. This sequence joins TRBV4-1 and TRBJ2-5, with D hard to call. Germline-derived CDR1 and CDR2 are MGHRA and YSYEKL. This CDR3 contains 16 residues. Trimming took off 1 base at V and 3 bases at J, with 15 bases between the two ends. CDR3 in amino acids: CASSQGTESPKETQYF. Here the CDR3 DNA reads TGCGCCAGCAGCCAAGGGACCGAAAGTCCCAAAGAGACCCAGTACTTC.

This clonotype was detected ten times or more. This rearrangement joins TRBV5-6 to TRBJ2-2; D not resolved. The CDR3 spans 13 residues. Germline lookup yields CDR1 SGHDT and CDR2 YYEEEE. The V end was cut by 0 bases, the J end by 7 bases, with 7 bases between. The DNA for the CDR3 is TGTGCCAGCAGCTTGGGAGTTGGCGGGGAGCTGTTTTTT. Translating gives CASSLGVGGELFF.

Here the CDR3 DNA reads TGTGCCAGCAGTGCAACAGGGGGCTGGGAGCCCCAGCATTTT. Its protein is CASSATGGWEPQHF. The rearrangement uses TRBV6-2 or TRBV6-3 and TRBJ1-5, with 9 bases that match TRBD1. Germline V gene data show CDR1 as MNHEY and CDR2 as SVGEGT. This CDR3 is 14 amino acids long. V dropped 5 bases and J dropped 8; count of bases not matched to a gene: 7.

This clonotype was recorded many times. The V and J genes are TRBV20-1 and TRBJ1-1; D not certain. V was shortened by 5 bases and J by 4 bases, with 8 bases between the two germline ends. Germline V gives CDR1 DFQATT, CDR2 SNEGSKA (reference sequence). CDR3 size: 11 residues. CDR3 nucleotides: TGCAGTGCTCAGTCAATCACTGAAGCTTTCTTT. Translation: CSAQSITEAFF.

This clonotype was detected a few times. The chain combines TRBV4-3 with TRBJ1-6, with 9 bases that match TRBD1. The V and J ends lost 0 bases and 10 bases, in that order; junction bases with no gene match: 7. Per the germline V gene, CDR1 is LGHNA and CDR2 is YSLEER. The CDR3 consists of 16 residues. CDR3: CASSQDLDRGPSPLHF. In nucleotides, the CDR3 is TGCGCCAGCAGCCAAGATTTGGACAGGGGACCATCACCCCTCCACTTT.

On this clonotype: One end of the junction varies from germline; a read error may be responsible. V and J are TRBV7-9 and TRBJ1-1, with TRBD1 matching 7 bases. CDR1 and CDR2 (germline): SEHNR, FQNEAQ (reference sequence). This CDR3 has 14 amino acids. The CDR3 nucleotides are TGTACCAGCAGACCCTCCGGGACAGCAACTGAAGCTTTCTTT. The encoded protein is CTSRPSGTATEAFF.

This clonotype was counted at least ten times. The V and J genes are TRBV7-9 and TRBJ2-2; D not resolved. V lost 3 bases and J 2 bases, leaving 13 bases between the germline ends. Germline V gene data show CDR1 as SEHNR and CDR2 as FQNEAQ (reference sequence). CDR3 size: 16 residues. CDR3: CASSFTRKGNTGELFF. The CDR3 bases are TGTGCCAGCAGCTTTACCCGTAAAGGCAACACCGGGGAGCTGTTTTTT.